This is a list of T cell receptor beta chains from one sample in a study of shared clonotypes between healthy human individuals. Using immunoSEQ multiplex PCR, the repertoire was profiled, and TCRdb retains in-frame clones only, with some absent. The data hold millions of clones, with 93% observed a single time. Sequenced: naive CD4+ T cells from PBMCs. All receptors come from a young man in good health. Some clones in this sample may be carry-over from other donors' samples. Both conserved end residues are part of each CDR3. A D gene is named only where the DNA matches it firmly. Clone sizes are given selectively: once, few, many, or a class where the clone is expanded.

CDR3 length: 14; D gene: TRBD1; clone size: NA; J gene: TRBJ1-4; V gene: TRBV6-6; CDR3 protein: CASRTGGLHEKLFF; CDR3 DNA: TGTGCCAGCAGGACAGGGGGGCTCCATGAAAAACTGTTTTTT
CDR3 length: 12; D gene: NA; clone size: NA; J gene: TRBJ2-5; V gene: TRBV12-2; CDR3 protein: CASPSAGETQYF; CDR3 DNA: TGTGCAAGTCCCTCCGCTGGGGAGACCCAGTACTTC
CDR3 length: 16; D gene: TRBD1; clone size: NA; J gene: TRBJ2-6; V gene: TRBV6-5; CDR3 protein: CASSYSQGAGANVLTF; CDR3 DNA: TGTGCCAGCAGTTACTCTCAGGGGGCTGGGGCCAACGTCCTGACTTTC
CDR3 length: 13; D gene: NA; clone size: NA; J gene: TRBJ1-5; V gene: TRBV14; CDR3 protein: CASSQDLYQPQHF; CDR3 DNA: TGTGCCAGCAGCCAAGATCTCTACCAGCCCCAGCATTTT
CDR3 length: 14; D gene: TRBD2; clone size: NA; J gene: TRBJ2-7; V gene: TRBV27; CDR3 protein: CASSLGGGPNEQYF; CDR3 DNA: TGTGCCAGCAGTTTAGGGGGAGGGCCGAACGAGCAGTACTTC
CDR3 length: 15; D gene: NA; clone size: NA; J gene: TRBJ2-1; V gene: TRBV28; CDR3 protein: CASRNQGTAVGEQFF; CDR3 DNA: TGTGCCAGCAGAAACCAGGGGACCGCCGTGGGTGAGCAGTTCTTC
CDR3 length: 15; D gene: NA; clone size: NA; J gene: TRBJ1-5; V gene: TRBV2; CDR3 protein: CASSPGPVSNQPQHF; CDR3 DNA: TGTGCCAGCAGTCCTGGGCCAGTTAGCAATCAGCCCCAGCATTTT
CDR3 length: 13; D gene: NA; clone size: NA; J gene: TRBJ2-5; V gene: TRBV28; CDR3 protein: CASRERGAETQYF; CDR3 DNA: TGTGCCAGCAGGGAGAGGGGGGCAGAGACCCAGTACTTC
CDR3 length: 14; D gene: NA; clone size: NA; J gene: TRBJ1-5; V gene: TRBV19; CDR3 protein: CASSIRQSAQPQHF; CDR3 DNA: TGTGCCAGTAGTATCCGACAGTCCGCTCAGCCCCAGCATTTT
CDR3 length: 15; D gene: TRBD2; clone size: NA; J gene: TRBJ2-5; V gene: TRBV2; CDR3 protein: CASSVNGGGQETQYF; CDR3 DNA: TGTGCCAGCAGTGTAAACGGGGGAGGGCAAGAGACCCAGTACTTC
CDR3 length: 14; D gene: NA; clone size: NA; J gene: TRBJ2-7; V gene: TRBV28; CDR3 protein: CASRTRTVSYEQYF; CDR3 DNA: TGTGCCAGCAGGACCCGGACAGTCTCCTACGAGCAGTACTTC
CDR3 length: 16; D gene: TRBD2; clone size: NA; J gene: TRBJ2-1; V gene: TRBV7-9; CDR3 protein: CASSLGTSGLYNEQFF; CDR3 DNA: TGTGCCAGCAGCTTAGGGACTAGCGGGCTCTACAATGAGCAGTTCTTC
CDR3 length: 15; D gene: NA; clone size: NA; J gene: TRBJ2-3; V gene: TRBV15; CDR3 protein: CATSTRSGSADTQYF; CDR3 DNA: TGTGCCACCAGCACCCGTAGTGGCAGTGCAGATACGCAGTATTTT
CDR3 length: 12; D gene: NA; clone size: NA; J gene: TRBJ2-7; V gene: TRBV18; CDR3 protein: CASCTDSYEQYF; CDR3 DNA: TGTGCCAGCTGTACAGACTCCTACGAGCAGTACTTC
CDR3 length: 14; D gene: NA; clone size: once; J gene: TRBJ1-2; V gene: TRBV10-3; CDR3 protein: CAISEDSPNYGYTF; CDR3 DNA: TGTGCCATCAGTGAGGACAGTCCTAACTATGGCTACACCTTC
CDR3 length: 13; D gene: NA; clone size: NA; J gene: TRBJ1-2; V gene: TRBV5-6; CDR3 protein: CASSLLAGRGYTF; CDR3 DNA: TGTGCCAGCAGCTTGCTGGCAGGGCGAGGCTACACCTTC
CDR3 length: 13; D gene: NA; clone size: NA; J gene: TRBJ2-3; V gene: TRBV4-1; CDR3 protein: CASSDRSTDTQYF; CDR3 DNA: TGCGCCAGCAGCGATAGGTCCACAGATACGCAGTATTTT
CDR3 length: 14; D gene: NA; clone size: NA; J gene: TRBJ1-1; V gene: TRBV7-8; CDR3 protein: CASSLIARDTEAFF; CDR3 DNA: TGTGCCAGCAGCCTAATAGCAAGAGACACTGAAGCTTTCTTT
CDR3 length: 11; D gene: NA; clone size: NA; J gene: TRBJ2-7; V gene: TRBV20-1; CDR3 protein: CSSRASYEQYF; CDR3 DNA: TGCAGTTCTAGAGCCTCCTACGAGCAGTACTTC
CDR3 length: 16; D gene: TRBD2; clone size: NA; J gene: TRBJ2-1; V gene: TRBV9; CDR3 protein: CASSVDPSGSATEEFF; CDR3 DNA: TGTGCCAGCAGCGTAGATCCTAGCGGCAGTGCGACCGAAGAGTTCTTC